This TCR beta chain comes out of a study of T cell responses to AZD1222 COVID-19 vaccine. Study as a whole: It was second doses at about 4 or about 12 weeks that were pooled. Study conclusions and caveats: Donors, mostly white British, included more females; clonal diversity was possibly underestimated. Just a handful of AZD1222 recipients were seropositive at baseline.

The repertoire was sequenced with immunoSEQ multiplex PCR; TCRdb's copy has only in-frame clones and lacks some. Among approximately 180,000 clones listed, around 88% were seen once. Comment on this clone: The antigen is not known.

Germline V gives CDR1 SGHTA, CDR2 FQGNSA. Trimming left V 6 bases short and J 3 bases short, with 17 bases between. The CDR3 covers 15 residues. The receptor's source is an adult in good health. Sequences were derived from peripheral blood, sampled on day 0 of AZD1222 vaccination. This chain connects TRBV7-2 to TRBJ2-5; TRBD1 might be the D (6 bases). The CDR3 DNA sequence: TGTGCCAGCAGACCCCCGGGAAGGACAGAAGAGACCCAGTACTTC. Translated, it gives CASRPPGRTEETQYF.